A selection of T cell receptor beta chains follows, all from one sample in a study of T cell responses to AZD1222 COVID-19 vaccine. Generated by immunoSEQ multiplex PCR, the TCRdb table keeps only in-frame clones and is missing some. The sample shows about 140,000 clones, about 87% of them seen only once. The sample consisted of peripheral blood, taken on day 0 of AZD1222 vaccination. The receptors shown here come from an adult in good health. Both conserved end residues are part of each CDR3. A D gene is named only where the DNA matches it firmly. Some rows mark clone size as missing; the rest say once, few, many or name a class of expanded clone.

clone size,D gene,V gene,J gene,CDR3 protein,CDR3 DNA
-,-,TRBV19,TRBJ1-4,CATRFGPTNEKLFF,TGTGCCACCCGTTTCGGGCCAACTAATGAAAAACTGTTTTTT
-,-,TRBV5-4,TRBJ2-5,CASSQSRETQYF,TGTGCCAGCAGTCAAAGTCGGGAGACCCAGTACTTC
-,TRBD1,TRBV5-1,TRBJ1-2,CASSGGTGDNYGYTF,TGCGCCAGCAGCGGTGGGACAGGGGATAACTATGGCTACACCTTC
-,TRBD1,TRBV27,TRBJ2-7,CASSGQGQQSYEQYF,TGTGCCAGCAGTGGTCAGGGACAGCAGTCCTACGAGCAGTACTTC
-,-,TRBV18,TRBJ1-5,CASSPQQGVGQPQHF,TGTGCCAGCTCACCACAACAGGGAGTCGGTCAGCCCCAGCATTTT
-,TRBD2,TRBV18,TRBJ2-3,CASSPRIAGGSTDTQYF,TGTGCCAGCTCACCAAGGATAGCGGGAGGGAGCACAGATACGCAGTATTTT
-,-,TRBV6-5,TRBJ2-7,CASKGDPWGEQYF,TGTGCCAGCAAGGGGGATCCTTGGGGCGAGCAGTACTTC
-,-,TRBV18,TRBJ1-5,CASSPVQDSLNQPQHF,TGTGCCAGCTCACCGGTCCAGGACAGCCTCAATCAGCCCCAGCATTTT
-,-,TRBV25-1,TRBJ2-1,CASSAPGKQFF,TGTGCCAGCAGTGCTCCGGGCAAGCAGTTCTTC
-,TRBD1,TRBV5-5,TRBJ1-4,CASSLGTGTNEKLFF,TGTGCCAGCAGCTTGGGGACAGGGACTAATGAAAAACTGTTTTTT
-,-,TRBV2,TRBJ2-1,CASRGGAVEQFF,TGTGCCAGCAGGGGTGGGGCTGTTGAGCAGTTCTTC
once,TRBD1,TRBV30,TRBJ2-6,CAWSVLTGAGANVLTF,TGTGCCTGGAGCGTACTCACAGGGGCCGGGGCCAACGTCCTGACTTTC
-,-,TRBV27,TRBJ2-2,CASSTGRNTGELFF,TGTGCCAGCAGTACCGGGAGGAACACCGGGGAGCTGTTTTTT
-,-,TRBV9,TRBJ2-2,CASSEARGGEWYTGELFF,TGTGCCAGCAGCGAGGCCAGGGGGGGCGAATGGTACACCGGGGAGCTGTTTTTT
-,TRBD1,TRBV19,TRBJ1-3,CASSTQGINSGNTIYF,TGTGCCAGTAGTACACAGGGGATAAACTCTGGAAACACCATATATTTT
-,-,TRBV2,TRBJ2-7,CASMVSTYYEQYF,TGTGCCAGCATGGTCAGTACATACTACGAGCAGTACTTC
-,TRBD2,TRBV3-1/TRBV3-2,TRBJ2-1,CASSRPAGLDHNEQFF,TGTGCCAGCAGCCGGCCTGCCGGACTAGACCACAATGAGCAGTTCTTC
once,TRBD2,TRBV5-8,TRBJ2-3,CASSLLWRTSGRKTDTQYF,TGTGCCAGCAGCTTATTGTGGCGGACTAGCGGGAGAAAGACAGATACGCAGTATTTT
-,-,TRBV27,TRBJ1-2,CASSPNGLVGDYGYTF,TGTGCCAGCAGTCCCAACGGCTTGGTGGGGGACTATGGCTACACCTTC
once,TRBD1,TRBV30,TRBJ1-1,CAWGDRAGTEAFF,TGTGCCTGGGGCGACAGGGCAGGCACTGAAGCTTTCTTT
-,-,TRBV19,TRBJ1-5,CASSIGSRDYSNQPQHF,TGTGCCAGTAGTATAGGAAGCAGGGATTATAGCAATCAGCCCCAGCATTTT
-,-,TRBV5-1,TRBJ2-1,CASSLPPDSPHEQFF,TGCGCCAGCAGCTTGCCCCCCGACTCCCCCCATGAGCAGTTCTTC
-,-,TRBV28,TRBJ1-2,CASSYMNYGYTF,TGTGCCAGCAGCTACATGAACTATGGCTACACCTTC
few,-,TRBV28,TRBJ1-3,CASSLRTAGNTIYF,TGTGCCAGCAGTCTAAGGACAGCTGGAAACACCATATATTTT
-,-,TRBV4-1,TRBJ2-3,CASSQNGVQTADTQYF,TGCGCCAGCAGCCAAAATGGGGTACAAACGGCAGATACGCAGTATTTT
-,-,TRBV4-3,TRBJ1-6,CASSRVENSPLHF,TGCGCCAGCAGTAGGGTGGAGAATTCACCCCTCCACTTT
-,TRBD1,TRBV27,TRBJ1-5,CASSPWDSRNQPQHF,TGTGCCAGCAGTCCCTGGGACAGCCGCAATCAGCCCCAGCATTTT
-,-,TRBV13,TRBJ2-2,CASSFSPGELFF,TGTGCCAGCAGCTTCAGCCCCGGGGAGCTGTTTTTT
-,-,TRBV28,TRBJ1-5,CASSGHSNQPQHF,TGTGCCAGCAGCGGACATAGCAATCAGCCCCAGCATTTT
-,TRBD1,TRBV27,TRBJ2-7,CATRDRSYEQYF,TGTGCCACCCGGGACAGGTCCTACGAGCAGTACTTC
-,TRBD1,TRBV6-2/TRBV6-3,TRBJ2-7,CASSYGGQGNYEQYF,TGTGCCAGCAGTTACGGGGGACAGGGGAACTACGAGCAGTACTTC
-,-,TRBV28,TRBJ1-5,CASSFPWLDTKWTQPQHF,TGTGCCAGCAGTTTTCCTTGGCTGGACACCAAATGGACTCAGCCCCAGCATTTT